Following are 6 T cell receptor beta chains from one sample sequenced in a study of shared clonotypes between healthy human individuals. Some clones are missing from TCRdb's copy, which holds only in-frame ones; the method was immunoSEQ multiplex PCR. The sample yields more than 450,000 clones, around 74% seen once. Material for sequencing was PBMCs. Every receptor here comes from a woman in her 40s in good health. Some clones in this sample may be carry-over from other donors' samples.

The chain joins TRBV7-2 to TRBJ2-3; 9 nucleotides align to TRBD2. Germline CDR1 and CDR2: SGHTA and FQGNSA. Trimming removed 1 base from V and 0 bases from J; junction bases left unmatched: 5. CDR3 size: 17 residues. CDR3 DNA: TGTGCCAGCAGCTTAGGGGGACTAGCTACGAGCACAGATACGCAGTATTTT. Translating it yields CASSLGGLATSTDTQYF. Using reference TRBV7-2 and TRBJ2-3 for the parts outside the CDR3, the full variable domain is GAGVSQSPSNKVTEKGKDVELRCDPISGHTALYWYRQSLGQGLEFLIYFQGNSAPDKSGLPSDRFSAERTGGSVSTLTIQRTQQEDSAVYLCASSLGGLATSTDTQYFGPGTRLTVL.

The gene calls are TRBV19 and TRBJ2-3, with 8 nucleotides matching TRBD2. Germline V CDR1 and CDR2: LNHDA, SQIVND (reference sequence). V was clipped by 3 bases and J by 6 bases; unmatched bases: 8. This CDR3 comprises 15 residues. In nucleotides, the CDR3 is TGTGCCAGTAGTATTCAGGGCGGGAGGACTGATACGCAGTATTTT. Protein: CASSIQGGRTDTQYF.

This chain uses TRBV5-1 with TRBJ2-1; 7 nucleotides match TRBD2. This CDR3 is 16 amino acids long. The germline V gene encodes CDR1 SGHRS and CDR2 YFSETQ. With 4 bases clipped from V and 1 base from J, the junction kept 8 bases outside the gene matches. CDR3 coding DNA: TGCGCCAGCAGCACGGGGAGGGAGGGGTCCTACAATGAGCAGTTCTTC. Translating it yields CASSTGREGSYNEQFF.

The chain links TRBV21-1 to TRBJ1-1; no check of the table's D call, TRBD1, against the DNA was made. TRBV21-1 is labeled a pseudogene. The CDR3 is 13 residues long. CDR3 coding DNA: TGTGCCAGCAGAAACACACAGAACACTGAAGCTTTCTTT. Protein sequence: CASRNTQNTEAFF.

In its sample, this clone was seen many times. V usage is TRBV28 and J usage is TRBJ1-1, with D possibly TRBD1 on 6 matching bases. Between the trimmed V and J ends, which lost 5 bases and 2 bases, there was a span of 15 bases. Germline values: CDR1 MDHEN, CDR2 SYDVKM. CDR3 length: 15 residues. The CDR3 nucleotides read TGTGCCAGCAGTCCCTACGACAGGAGAAACACTGAAGCTTTCTTT. It specifies CASSPYDRRNTEAFF.

The gene calls are TRBV6-4 and TRBJ2-3; no clear D. Per germline, CDR1 MRHNA and CDR2 SNTAGT. The V end was cut by 0 bases, the J end by 5 bases, with 12 bases between. This CDR3 spans 15 amino acids. CDR3 DNA sequence: TGTGCCAGCAGTGACTCGGCAGGAGCCGGAGATACGCAGTATTTT. It is translated as CASSDSAGAGDTQYF.